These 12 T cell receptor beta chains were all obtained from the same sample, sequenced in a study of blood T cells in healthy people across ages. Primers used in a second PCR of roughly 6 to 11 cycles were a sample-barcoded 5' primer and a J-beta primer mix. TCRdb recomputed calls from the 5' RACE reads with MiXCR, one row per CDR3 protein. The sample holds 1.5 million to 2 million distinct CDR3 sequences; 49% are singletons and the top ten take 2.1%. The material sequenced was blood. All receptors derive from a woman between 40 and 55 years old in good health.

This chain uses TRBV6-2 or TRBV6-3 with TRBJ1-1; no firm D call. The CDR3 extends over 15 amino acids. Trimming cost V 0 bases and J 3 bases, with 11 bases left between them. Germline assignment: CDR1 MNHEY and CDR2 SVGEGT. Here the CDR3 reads CASSYSGTTDTEAFF. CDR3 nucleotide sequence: TGTGCCAGCAGTTACTCTGGCACCACGGACACTGAAGCTTTCTTT.

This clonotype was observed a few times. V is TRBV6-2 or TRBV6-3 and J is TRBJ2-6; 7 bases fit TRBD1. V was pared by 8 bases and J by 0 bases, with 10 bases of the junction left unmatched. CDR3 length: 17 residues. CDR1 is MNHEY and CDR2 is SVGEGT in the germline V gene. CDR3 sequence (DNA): TGTGCCAGCTTTGGGACAGTGGCCTACTCTGGGGCCAACGTCCTGACTTTC. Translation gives CASFGTVAYSGANVLTF.

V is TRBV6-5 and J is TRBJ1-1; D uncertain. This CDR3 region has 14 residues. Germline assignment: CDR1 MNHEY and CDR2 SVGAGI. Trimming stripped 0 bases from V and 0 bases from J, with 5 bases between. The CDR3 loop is CASSYSHMNTEAFF. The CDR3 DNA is TGTGCCAGCAGTTACTCGCACATGAACACTGAAGCTTTCTTT.

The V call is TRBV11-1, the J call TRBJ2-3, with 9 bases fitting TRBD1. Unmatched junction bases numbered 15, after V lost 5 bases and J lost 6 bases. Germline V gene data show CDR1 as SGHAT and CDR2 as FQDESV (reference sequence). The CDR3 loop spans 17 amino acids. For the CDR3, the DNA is TGTGCCAGCAGCAGCCGCCGGGACAGGGTTTTCAGGGATACGCAGTATTTT. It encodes CASSSRRDRVFRDTQYF.

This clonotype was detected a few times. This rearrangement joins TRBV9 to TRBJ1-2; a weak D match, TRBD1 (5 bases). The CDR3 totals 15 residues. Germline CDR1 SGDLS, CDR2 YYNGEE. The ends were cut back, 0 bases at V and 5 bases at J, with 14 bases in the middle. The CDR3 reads CASSVEGPGLYGYTF. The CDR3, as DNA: TGTGCCAGCAGCGTAGAAGGGCCGGGACTTTATGGCTACACCTTC. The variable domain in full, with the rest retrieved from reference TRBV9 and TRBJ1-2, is DSGVTQTPKHLITATGQRVTLRCSPRSGDLSVYWYQQSLDQGLQFLIQYYNGEERAKGNILERFSAQQFPDLHSELNLSSLELGDSALYFCASSVEGPGLYGYTFGSGTRLTVV.

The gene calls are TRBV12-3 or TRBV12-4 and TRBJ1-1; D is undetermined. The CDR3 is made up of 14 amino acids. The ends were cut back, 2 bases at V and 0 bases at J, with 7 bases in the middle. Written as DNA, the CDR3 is TGTGCCAGCAGTTTAAACCCCCTGAACACTGAAGCTTTCTTT. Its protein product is CASSLNPLNTEAFF.

The CDR3 region is CASSLAYRGRRGANVLTF. CDR3 nucleotides: TGTGCCAGCAGCTTAGCTTACAGGGGGCGTCGTGGGGCCAACGTCCTGACTTTC. This chain links TRBV7-6 with TRBJ2-6, with TRBD1 matching over 9 bases. V gave up 0 bases and J gave up 3 bases; unmatched junction bases: 6. CDR1 SGHVS and CDR2 FNYEAQ come from the germline V gene. The CDR3 has 18 amino acids.

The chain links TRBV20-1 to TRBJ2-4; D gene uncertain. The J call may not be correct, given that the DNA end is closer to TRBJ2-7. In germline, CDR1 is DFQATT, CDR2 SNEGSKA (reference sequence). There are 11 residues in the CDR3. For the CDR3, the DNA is TGCAGTGCTGGCCAGGACTACGAGCAGTACTTC. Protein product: CSAGQDYEQYF.

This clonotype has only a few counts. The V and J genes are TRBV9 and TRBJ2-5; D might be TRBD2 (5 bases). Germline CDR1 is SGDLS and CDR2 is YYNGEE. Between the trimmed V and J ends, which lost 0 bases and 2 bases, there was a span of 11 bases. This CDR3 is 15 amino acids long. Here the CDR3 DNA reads TGTGCCAGCAGCGTAGAGGCCCAGCGGCAAGAGACCCAGTACTTC. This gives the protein CASSVEAQRQETQYF.

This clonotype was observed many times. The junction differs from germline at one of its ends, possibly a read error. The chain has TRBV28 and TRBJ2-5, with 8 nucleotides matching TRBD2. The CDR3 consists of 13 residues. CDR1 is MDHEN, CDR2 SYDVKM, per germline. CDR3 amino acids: CASSPGGEETQYF. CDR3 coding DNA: TGCGCCAGCAGCCCCGGGGGGGAAGAGACCCAGTACTTC.

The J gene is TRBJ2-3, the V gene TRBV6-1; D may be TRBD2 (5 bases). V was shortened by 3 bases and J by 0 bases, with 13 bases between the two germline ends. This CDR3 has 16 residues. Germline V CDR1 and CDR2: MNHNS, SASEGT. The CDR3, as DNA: TGTGCCAGCAGTGACCGGGAAACTAAAAGCACAGATACGCAGTATTTT. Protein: CASSDRETKSTDTQYF.

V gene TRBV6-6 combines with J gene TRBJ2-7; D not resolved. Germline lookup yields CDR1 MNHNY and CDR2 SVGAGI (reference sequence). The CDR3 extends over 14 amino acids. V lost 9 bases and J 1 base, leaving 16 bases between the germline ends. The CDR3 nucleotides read TGTGCCAGTTGCGGCCAAGATCTATCCTACGAGCAGTACTTC. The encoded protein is CASCGQDLSYEQYF.